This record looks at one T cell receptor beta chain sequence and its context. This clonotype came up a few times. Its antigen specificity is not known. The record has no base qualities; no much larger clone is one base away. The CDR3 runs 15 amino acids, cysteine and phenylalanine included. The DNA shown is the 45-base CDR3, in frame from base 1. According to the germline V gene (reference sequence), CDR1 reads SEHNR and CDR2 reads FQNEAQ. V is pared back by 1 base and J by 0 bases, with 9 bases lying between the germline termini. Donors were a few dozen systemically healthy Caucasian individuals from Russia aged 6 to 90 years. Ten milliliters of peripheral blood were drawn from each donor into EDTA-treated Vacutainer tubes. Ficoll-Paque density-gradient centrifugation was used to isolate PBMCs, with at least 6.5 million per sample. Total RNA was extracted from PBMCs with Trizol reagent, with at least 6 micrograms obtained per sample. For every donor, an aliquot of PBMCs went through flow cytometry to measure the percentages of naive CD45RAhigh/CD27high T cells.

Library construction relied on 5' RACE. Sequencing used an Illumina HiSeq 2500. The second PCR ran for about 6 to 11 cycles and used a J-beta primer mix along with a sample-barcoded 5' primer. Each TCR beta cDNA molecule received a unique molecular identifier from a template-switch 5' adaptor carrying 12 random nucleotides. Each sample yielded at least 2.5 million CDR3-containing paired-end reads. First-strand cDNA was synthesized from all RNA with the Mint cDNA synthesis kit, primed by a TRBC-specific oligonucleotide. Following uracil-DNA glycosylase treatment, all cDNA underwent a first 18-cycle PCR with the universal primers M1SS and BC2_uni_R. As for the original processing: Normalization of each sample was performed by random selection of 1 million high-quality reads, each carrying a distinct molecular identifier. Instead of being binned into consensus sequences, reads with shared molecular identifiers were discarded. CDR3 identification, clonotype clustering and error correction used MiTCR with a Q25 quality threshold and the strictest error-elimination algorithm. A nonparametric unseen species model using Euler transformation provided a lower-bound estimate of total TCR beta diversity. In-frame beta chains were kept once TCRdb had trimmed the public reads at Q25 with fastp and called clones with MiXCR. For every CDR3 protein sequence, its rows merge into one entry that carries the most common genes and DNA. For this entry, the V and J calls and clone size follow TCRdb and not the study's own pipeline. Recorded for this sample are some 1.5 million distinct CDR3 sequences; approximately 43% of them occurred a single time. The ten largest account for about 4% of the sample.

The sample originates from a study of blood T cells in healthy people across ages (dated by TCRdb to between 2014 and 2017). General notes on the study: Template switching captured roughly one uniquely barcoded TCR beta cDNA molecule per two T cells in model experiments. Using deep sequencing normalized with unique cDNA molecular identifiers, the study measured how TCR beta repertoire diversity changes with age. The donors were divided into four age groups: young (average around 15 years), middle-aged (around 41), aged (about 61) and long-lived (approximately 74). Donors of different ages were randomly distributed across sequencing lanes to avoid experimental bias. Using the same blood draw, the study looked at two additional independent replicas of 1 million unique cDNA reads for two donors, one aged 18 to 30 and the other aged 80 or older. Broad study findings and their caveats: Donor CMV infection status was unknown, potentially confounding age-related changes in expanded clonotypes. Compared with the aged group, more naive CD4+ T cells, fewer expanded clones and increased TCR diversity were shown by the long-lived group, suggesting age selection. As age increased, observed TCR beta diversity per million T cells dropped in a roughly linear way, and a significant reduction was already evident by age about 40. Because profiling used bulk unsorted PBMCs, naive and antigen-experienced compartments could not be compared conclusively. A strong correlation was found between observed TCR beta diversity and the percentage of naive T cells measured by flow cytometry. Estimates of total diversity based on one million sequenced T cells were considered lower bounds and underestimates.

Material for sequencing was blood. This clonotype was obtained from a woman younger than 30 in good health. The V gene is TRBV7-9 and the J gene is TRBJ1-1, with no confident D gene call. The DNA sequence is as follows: TGTGCCAGCAGCTTAGGAGGCAGTTTGAACACTGAAGCTTTCTTT. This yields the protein CASSLGGSLNTEAFF.